The 27 T cell receptor beta chains below come from one sample, sequenced in a study of shared clonotypes between healthy human individuals (dated by TCRdb to 2018 to 2020). CD8 naive samples were CD45RO-negative cells positively selected for CCR7, giving a CD45RA+CCR7+ population that excluded TemRA cells. Library preparation employed the immunoSEQ multiplex PCR assay. Here the immuneACCESS table is served through TCRdb, limited to in-frame sequences with V and J called. Missing clones are a known gap in these copies; in checked studies unresolved V genes cover under half, and the rest lacks a known reason. This sample lists more than 2 million clones; roughly 95% were detected once. The top ten clonotypes cover about 1.1% of the sample. Specimen: naive CD8+ T cells sorted from blood. The intended sense of this specimen's cell subset or site label: CD45RA+CCR7+. Receptor source: a man aged 18 to 30 in good health.

This chain connects TRBV7-3 to TRBJ2-2, with D perhaps matching TRBD1 or TRBD2 (5 bases each). The germline gives CDR1 SGHTA, CDR2 FQGTGA. Trimming removed 5 bases from V and 4 bases from J, with 14 bases in between. The CDR3 length is 15 residues. CDR3 loop: CASSMGDLRTGELFF. In nucleotides, the CDR3 is TGTGCCAGCAGCATGGGGGATTTGCGCACCGGGGAGCTGTTTTTT. Based on the CDR3 plus reference TRBV7-3 and TRBJ2-2, the full variable domain is GAGVSQTPSNKVTEKGKYVELRCDPISGHTALYWYRQSLGQGPEFLIYFQGTGAADDSGLPNDRFFAVRPEGSVSTLKIQRTERGDSAVYLCASSMGDLRTGELFFGEGSRLTVL.

In regard to this clone: The identical CDR3 is also encoded by other nucleotide sequences in the sample. This chain connects TRBV7-9 to TRBJ1-1; D not certain. From germline, CDR1 is SEHNR and CDR2 FQNEAQ (reference sequence). V was cut by 5 bases and J by 2 bases, with 9 bases left in between. The CDR3 loop spans 13 amino acids. The CDR3 DNA reads as TGTGCCAGCAGCACGACGGAAAACACTGAAGCTTTCTTT. Translating it yields CASSTTENTEAFF. The full variable domain, completed using reference TRBV7-9 and TRBJ1-1, is DTGVSQNPRHKITKRGQNVTFRCDPISEHNRLYWYRQTLGQGPEFLTYFQNEAQLEKSRLLSDRFSAERPKGSFSTLEIQRTEQGDSAMYLCASSTTENTEAFFGQGTRLTVV.

The chain joins TRBV13 to TRBJ2-1; D remains ambiguous. The ends were cut back, 5 bases at V and 6 bases at J, with 14 bases in the middle. The CDR3 runs 14 residues. Germline values: CDR1 PRHDT, CDR2 FYEKMQ (reference sequence). CDR3: CASSQFAAGNEQFF. Here the CDR3 DNA reads TGTGCCAGCAGCCAGTTCGCGGCAGGCAATGAGCAGTTCTTC.

The CDR3 DNA reads TGTGCCAGCAGCCAAGGGACAGAAGGCACCGGGGAGCTGTTTTTT. Protein product: CASSQGTEGTGELFF. V gene TRBV4-2 combines with J gene TRBJ2-2, with D possibly matching TRBD1 (6 bases). The V gene lost 1 base and the J gene lost 4 bases, with 10 bases spanning the gap. The CDR3 has 15 amino acids. The germline gives CDR1 LGHNA, CDR2 YNFKEQ.

The V and J genes are TRBV27 and TRBJ2-7; D remains ambiguous. The V gene lost 4 bases and the J gene lost 3 bases, with 10 bases spanning the gap. The CDR3 consists of 13 residues. CDR1 and CDR2 from the germline V gene are MNHEY and SMNVEV (reference sequence). In DNA form, the CDR3 reads TGTGCCAGCAGTTCTGGAGTCCACTACGAGCAGTACTTC. Its protein is CASSSGVHYEQYF.

The count of this clone is one. The rearrangement links TRBV30 to TRBJ2-3, with 7 bases identical to TRBD2. Trimming removed 5 bases from V and 3 bases from J; junction bases left unmatched: 8. Germline CDR1 GTSNPN, CDR2 SVGIG (reference sequence). The CDR3 is 14 amino acids. The CDR3 region is CAWAVAGATDTQYF. In nucleotides, the CDR3 is TGTGCCTGGGCCGTAGCGGGTGCGACAGATACGCAGTATTTT.

The rearrangement uses TRBV5-6 and TRBJ2-3, with 10 bases matching TRBD1. The CDR3 is made up of 16 amino acids. V gave up 4 bases and J gave up 2 bases; unmatched junction bases: 7. Germline assignment: CDR1 SGHDT and CDR2 YYEEEE. CDR3 nucleotide sequence: TGTGCCAGCAGCACTGCGGGACAGGGGATCACAGATACGCAGTATTTT. Translation gives CASSTAGQGITDTQYF.

This clone was found once. The chain joins TRBV5-5 to TRBJ2-6, with 9 bases lining up with TRBD1. The germline V gene encodes CDR1 SGHKS and CDR2 YYEKEE (reference sequence). CDR3 size: 18 residues. V dropped 0 bases and J dropped 6; count of bases not matched to a gene: 10. The CDR3 sequence is CASSLGPGQGLLANVLTF. The DNA of the CDR3 is TGTGCCAGCAGCTTGGGCCCGGGACAGGGTCTCTTGGCCAACGTCCTGACTTTC.

The rearrangement uses TRBV7-8 and TRBJ2-1, with D maybe TRBD2 (7 bases). The CDR3 has 15 amino acids. The germline V and J ends were trimmed by 5 bases and 0 bases, with 11 bases remaining between them. The germline V gene has CDR1 SGHVS and CDR2 FQNEAQ. In nucleotides, the CDR3 is TGTGCCAGCAGCCTAAGGGGGGGCTCCTACAATGAGCAGTTCTTC. Its protein is CASSLRGGSYNEQFF.

This clone has only one observation. The chain couples TRBV28 to TRBJ1-2; D is unresolved. Germline V gene data show CDR1 as MDHEN and CDR2 as SYDVKM. Trimming cost V 5 bases and J 0 bases, with 13 bases left between them. CDR3 size: 15 residues. CDR3: CASSPHMYSNYGYTF. The CDR3 DNA reads as TGTGCCAGCAGTCCACACATGTATTCTAACTATGGCTACACCTTC.

The chain couples TRBV4-2 to TRBJ2-7; no definite D call. V lost 0 bases and J lost 3, with 12 bases in between. CDR1 and CDR2 (germline): LGHNA, YNFKEQ. This CDR3 spans 15 amino acids. The CDR3 DNA reads TGTGCCAGCAGCCAAGAGGACCTCTCTAGCTACGAGCAGTACTTC. Protein: CASSQEDLSSYEQYF.

This chain uses TRBV7-6 with TRBJ2-5; D is undetermined. Trimming stripped 2 bases from V and 4 bases from J, with 11 bases between. The germline gives CDR1 SGHVS, CDR2 FNYEAQ. The CDR3 runs to 14 residues. The CDR3 reads CASSLKYDSETQYF. The CDR3 coding sequence is TGTGCCAGCAGCTTAAAATACGATTCAGAGACCCAGTACTTC.

The gene calls are TRBV7-8 and TRBJ2-7, with unresolved D. The V and J ends lost 1 base and 5 bases respectively, with 6 bases between them. The CDR3 is made up of 12 amino acids. From germline, CDR1 is SGHVS and CDR2 FQNEAQ. The CDR3 bases are TGTGCCAGCAGCTTAGACACTAACGAGCAGTACTTC. Its translation: CASSLDTNEQYF.

The chain is built from TRBV6-4 and TRBJ1-6; D is unresolved. V dropped 5 bases and J dropped 9 bases, with 14 bases sitting between them. The CDR3 contains 14 residues. Germline CDR1 and CDR2: MRHNA and SNTAGT. The CDR3 DNA sequence: TGTGCCAGCAGTCCCGGAGGGTATGGTTCACCCCTCCACTTT. Translation gives CASSPGGYGSPLHF.

This chain uses TRBV4-1 with TRBJ2-7, with TRBD1 matching 7 bases. The germline gives CDR1 MGHRA, CDR2 YSYEKL. V was clipped by 3 bases and J by 4 bases; unmatched bases: 9. The CDR3 has 15 residues. The CDR3, as DNA: TGCGCCAGCAGCCACGCCGGGACAGCCACATACGAGCAGTACTTC. It is translated as CASSHAGTATYEQYF.

A remark on this clone: The same CDR3 also results from other DNA sequences found in this sample. This sequence joins TRBV28 and TRBJ1-1; D is unclear. Germline loops: CDR1 MDHEN, CDR2 SYDVKM. Trimming left V 3 bases short and J 1 base short, with 9 bases between. CDR3 length: 14 residues. The CDR3 DNA reads as TGTGCCAGCAGTTTTAGAGGGAGGAACACTGAAGCTTTCTTT. Protein: CASSFRGRNTEAFF.

In nucleotides, the CDR3 is TGTGCCAGCAGTGAAACGGGAGAGGTGAACACTGAAGCTTTCTTT. It yields the protein CASSETGEVNTEAFF. The chain combines TRBV25-1 with TRBJ1-1; D is undetermined. In germline, CDR1 is MGHDK, CDR2 SYGVNS. The CDR3 has 15 amino acids. V lost 2 bases and J lost 0, with 10 bases in between.

This sequence joins TRBV4-1 and TRBJ1-2; D perhaps matches TRBD1 (5 bases). This CDR3 is 14 amino acids long. The germline V and J ends were trimmed by 0 bases and 2 bases, with 7 bases remaining between them. The germline V gene encodes CDR1 MGHRA and CDR2 YSYEKL. CDR3 amino acids: CASSQDRDNYGYTF. The CDR3 nucleotides are TGCGCCAGCAGCCAAGATAGGGACAACTATGGCTACACCTTC.

V and J are TRBV5-1 and TRBJ2-7; D not resolved. The CDR3 loop spans 13 amino acids. Trimming stripped 6 bases from V and 1 base from J, with 11 bases between. CDR1 and CDR2 (germline): SGHRS, YFSETQ. CDR3 protein: CASTPDSSYEQYF. The CDR3 DNA reads as TGCGCCAGCACTCCAGACTCTTCCTACGAGCAGTACTTC.

The gene calls are TRBV4-1 and TRBJ1-5; unclear D gene. Germline V lookup: CDR1 MGHRA, CDR2 YSYEKL. The CDR3 is made up of 16 amino acids. Trimming took off 1 base at V and 0 bases at J, with 10 bases between the two ends. This chain's CDR3 is CASSQAAGDSNQPQHF. The CDR3 DNA follows: TGCGCCAGCAGCCAAGCAGCCGGGGATAGCAATCAGCCCCAGCATTTT.

The chain links TRBV10-3 to TRBJ2-5; D possibly uses TRBD1 or TRBD2 (7 bases each). The CDR3 is 16 residues long. The germline CDR1 and CDR2 sequences are ENHRY and SYGVKD. Deletions cut 4 bases from V and 0 bases from J, with 15 bases between. The CDR3 region has the DNA TGTGCCATCAGTGGGGAGGGAGGGACAGACCAAGAGACCCAGTACTTC. It translates to CAISGEGGTDQETQYF.

The rearrangement joins TRBV7-2 to TRBJ2-5; 7 bases fit TRBD1. Germline V lookup: CDR1 SGHTA, CDR2 FQGNSA. This CDR3 has 16 amino acids. The ends lost 5 bases at V and 1 base at J; junction bases unmatched: 10. CDR3 in DNA: TGTGCCAGCAGCCAACGGGACAGACAACTCCAAGAGACCCAGTACTTC. As protein: CASSQRDRQLQETQYF.

The chain has TRBV19 and TRBJ1-1; possibly TRBD1 for D (6 bases). The CDR3 totals 14 residues. Looked up from germline, CDR1 is LNHDA and CDR2 is SQIVND (reference sequence). Between the trimmed V and J ends, which lost 7 bases and 1 base, there was a span of 13 bases. This CDR3 reads CASTGTGWNTEAFF. CDR3 DNA sequence: TGTGCCAGTACGGGAACAGGGTGGAACACTGAAGCTTTCTTT. Full variable domain (missing parts from reference TRBV19 and TRBJ1-1): DGGITQSPKYLFRKEGQNVTLSCEQNLNHDAMYWYRQDPGQGLRLIYYSQIVNDFQKGDIAEGYSVSREKKESFPLTVTSAQKNPTAFYLCASTGTGWNTEAFFGQGTRLTVV.

This chain joins TRBV14 and TRBJ1-1; D remains ambiguous. With 1 base removed from V and 8 bases from J, the gap between germline ends came to 14 bases. The CDR3 is made up of 14 amino acids. CDR1 and CDR2 (germline): SGHDN, FVKESK. The CDR3 nucleotides are TGTGCCAGCAGCCAAGGAGCCGTCTGGTCGGAAGCTTTCTTT. Its translation: CASSQGAVWSEAFF. Full variable domain (rest looked up from reference TRBV14 and TRBJ1-1): EAGVTQFPSHSVIEKGQTVTLRCDPISGHDNLYWYRRVMGKEIKFLLHFVKESKQDESGMPNNRFLAERTGGTYSTLKVQPAELEDSGVYFCASSQGAVWSEAFFGQGTRLTVV.

This clone was observed once. This chain links TRBV11-2 with TRBJ2-7; 10 bases are a match to TRBD2. The V gene's germline CDR1 is SGHAT and CDR2 FQNNGV. The CDR3 spans 15 residues. V lost 6 bases, J lost 5 bases, and 10 bases stayed unmatched. CDR3: CASRQAAGGAHEQYF. CDR3 in DNA: TGTGCCAGCAGGCAGGCAGCGGGAGGGGCCCACGAGCAGTACTTC.

This clone has just one count. The rearrangement links TRBV27 to TRBJ2-4; 8 bases are shared with TRBD1. CDR3 size: 17 residues. Germline CDR1 reads MNHEY; CDR2 reads SMNVEV (reference sequence). V shed 3 bases, J shed 5 bases, and the junction held 12 bases outside the gene matches. CDR3 sequence reads: CASSLLGVRGPENIQYF. In DNA, the CDR3 is TGTGCCAGCAGTTTGCTCGGGGTCAGGGGGCCCGAAAACATTCAGTACTTC.

V is TRBV6-6 and J is TRBJ2-1, with TRBD1 identical over 12 bases. Per germline, CDR1 MNHNY and CDR2 SVGAGI (reference sequence). V trimming: 2 bases; J trimming: 6 bases; junction bases outside the gene matches: 2. The CDR3 has 15 amino acids. The chain's CDR3 is CASSYGTGGFNEQFF. For the CDR3, the DNA is TGTGCCAGCAGTTACGGGACAGGGGGCTTCAATGAGCAGTTCTTC.